The clone carrying this T cell receptor (beta chain) was observed a few times. As yet, its antigen is unknown. V lost 5 bases and J 0 bases, leaving 14 bases between the germline ends. The germline gives CDR1 SGHTA, CDR2 FQGTGA. This CDR3 is built from 16 residues. Generated by immunoSEQ multiplex PCR, the TCRdb table keeps only in-frame clones and is missing some. The table lists 150,000 or so clones, 85% to 95% of them singletons. The data originate from a study of T cell responses to AZD1222 COVID-19 vaccine. Broader study findings: Vaccination with two AZD1222 doses was followed by a rise in Spike-specific TCR breadth and depth. Repertoire sampling happened only post peak T cell response.

This TCR derives from an adult in good health. This specimen consisted of peripheral blood, obtained on day 0 of MenACWY control vaccination. The genes are TRBV7-3 and TRBJ1-3; D possibly corresponds to TRBD1 (5 bases). CDR3 sequence reads: CASSQGPISSGNTIYF. The CDR3 DNA is TGTGCCAGCAGCCAGGGACCGATTTCCTCTGGAAACACCATATATTTT.